This TCR beta chain stems from a study of T cell changes during pregnancy in multiple sclerosis (dated by TCRdb to 2018 to 2020). Background on the whole study: The study examined how the T cell repertoire changed over the course of pregnancy in women with multiple sclerosis.

Library prep was done by the immunoSEQ multiplex PCR assay. The table comes from immuneACCESS by way of TCRdb, which keeps in-frame sequences with V and J called. Part of the clones is missing from these tables; in studies checked, under half for an unresolved V gene and the rest for unknown reasons. The sample table holds about 28,000 clones, of which 85% to 90% were seen once. The ten largest make up about 3% of the sample. A note on this clone: Its antigen remains undetermined. Within one base of it there is no much larger clone, and no base qualities were kept.

CDR1 and CDR2 were assigned from the germline V gene (reference sequence) as SEHNR and FQNEAQ. V is cut back by 5 bases and J by 13 bases, with 12 bases in the junction unmatched. The CDR3 spans 13 residues, from the cysteine through the phenylalanine. Of the read, only the CDR3 DNA is kept; its 39 bases are in frame from base 1. Here the chain combines TRBV7-9 and TRBJ2-7; 9 bases in the junction line up with TRBD1. This material consisted of CD4+ T cells from peripheral blood mononuclear cells, taken in the first trimester of pregnancy. The clonotype was recovered from a female donor in good health, enrolled as a control in a pregnancy study. The DNA reads as follows: TGTGCCAGCAGCCCGGCTAGGGACAGGGTCTCTTACTTC. It specifies CASSPARDRVSYF.